The rows below give T cell receptor beta chains drawn from one sample of a study of T cells expressing NK-cell markers. From the 5' RACE reads, TCRdb lists one entry per CDR3 protein and no DNA. The sample has roughly 120,000 distinct CDR3 sequences. Specimen: blood T cells: a sorted CD56 or NKG2C T cell subset, CD4+ or CD8+ T cells, or bulk PBMC T cells (not recorded which). The receptors were sampled from a woman between 18 and 70 years old in good health. CDR3s include the opening cysteine and the closing phenylalanine or tryptophan. Fields, in order: V gene, J gene, CDR3 protein.

V gene: TRBV9
J gene: TRBJ2-7
CDR3 protein: CASSVSAGSTYEQYF

V gene: TRBV20-1
J gene: TRBJ2-7
CDR3 protein: CSARGDAYEQYF

V gene: TRBV29-1
J gene: TRBJ2-7
CDR3 protein: CSVTGPNEQYF

V gene: TRBV5-1
J gene: TRBJ1-5
CDR3 protein: CASAPGTDDQPQHF

V gene: TRBV20-1
J gene: TRBJ2-1
CDR3 protein: CSATRTSGGGNEQFF

V gene: TRBV4-3
J gene: TRBJ1-1
CDR3 protein: CASSQSVGNPEAFF

V gene: TRBV24-1
J gene: TRBJ1-2
CDR3 protein: CATSDWHLSYGYTF

V gene: TRBV12-3/TRBV12-4
J gene: TRBJ2-1
CDR3 protein: CASSIPGAVDEQFF

V gene: TRBV5-6
J gene: TRBJ2-2
CDR3 protein: CASSLGDLWTGELFF

V gene: TRBV6-5
J gene: TRBJ2-2
CDR3 protein: CASSYVAGLAANTGELFF

V gene: TRBV6-4
J gene: TRBJ2-3
CDR3 protein: CASSDTGTASTDTQYF

V gene: TRBV14
J gene: TRBJ2-1
CDR3 protein: CASSRRGGPLREHFF

V gene: TRBV25-1
J gene: TRBJ2-3
CDR3 protein: CASLLFDTQYF

V gene: TRBV4-3
J gene: TRBJ1-2
CDR3 protein: CASSQGNKQGNYGYTF

V gene: TRBV29-1
J gene: TRBJ2-7
CDR3 protein: CSVPLGNHEQYF

V gene: TRBV5-6
J gene: TRBJ1-1
CDR3 protein: CASSFTPGQDLNTEAFF

V gene: TRBV3-1
J gene: TRBJ2-1
CDR3 protein: CASSQEASGGWEFF

V gene: TRBV19
J gene: TRBJ2-2
CDR3 protein: CASWTGSNTGELFF

V gene: TRBV6-4
J gene: TRBJ2-2
CDR3 protein: CASSQDSTGELFF

V gene: TRBV5-6
J gene: TRBJ2-1
CDR3 protein: CASSLIAGGPEQFF

V gene: TRBV6-4
J gene: TRBJ2-6
CDR3 protein: CASSDSRAGANVLTF

V gene: TRBV19
J gene: TRBJ2-2
CDR3 protein: CASRRGTGELFF

V gene: TRBV7-9
J gene: TRBJ2-7
CDR3 protein: CASSLVVGTGDEQYF

V gene: TRBV13
J gene: TRBJ1-3
CDR3 protein: CASSLVPGQGVSGNTIYF

V gene: TRBV29-1
J gene: TRBJ2-3
CDR3 protein: CSVELVGNTQYF

V gene: TRBV10-3
J gene: TRBJ1-3
CDR3 protein: CAISESQAGNTIYF

V gene: TRBV30
J gene: TRBJ2-7
CDR3 protein: CAWTLSQREKPGEQYF

V gene: TRBV7-9
J gene: TRBJ1-5
CDR3 protein: CASSLAPQNQPQHF

V gene: TRBV12-3/TRBV12-4
J gene: TRBJ2-6
CDR3 protein: CASSFAAVVSGANVLTF

V gene: TRBV7-9
J gene: TRBJ2-1
CDR3 protein: CASSLQGAGEQFF

V gene: TRBV20-1
J gene: TRBJ1-2
CDR3 protein: CSAGFHWDGANYGYTF

V gene: TRBV29-1
J gene: TRBJ2-7
CDR3 protein: CSVGGGGRSYEQYF

V gene: TRBV5-1
J gene: TRBJ2-7
CDR3 protein: CASSWGARSSYEQYF

V gene: TRBV12-2
J gene: TRBJ1-4
CDR3 protein: CASRLAWREVLEGELFF

V gene: TRBV29-1
J gene: TRBJ2-3
CDR3 protein: CSVVSQNTDTQYF

V gene: TRBV19
J gene: TRBJ1-1
CDR3 protein: CASMGQDPEAFF

V gene: TRBV20-1
J gene: TRBJ2-1
CDR3 protein: CSARDLAEPYNEQFF

V gene: TRBV24-1
J gene: TRBJ1-2
CDR3 protein: CATSDMTGGNGYTF

V gene: TRBV27
J gene: TRBJ2-7
CDR3 protein: CASRWAAGAYEQYF

V gene: TRBV12-3/TRBV12-4
J gene: TRBJ2-3
CDR3 protein: CATSHAIDTQYF